This T cell receptor beta chain was sequenced for a study of T-cell memory formation after mild COVID-19. The germline CDR1 and CDR2 sequences are SGHAT and FQNNGV. V gave up 5 bases and J gave up 3 bases; unmatched junction bases: 8. CDR3 length: 15 amino acids. General study results and limits: Cross-reactive memory seemingly joined, as some responding clones were found in pre-infection memory. Clones from the second wave (peaking day 37) had unconfirmed SARS-CoV-2 specificity.

In regard to this clonotype: Its cognate antigen is unknown.

TCRdb re-derived calls from the 5' RACE reads in MiXCR, one entry per CDR3 protein. The table has 150,000 to 200,000 distinct CDR3 sequences, 13% seen once. The sequence came from a man aged 18 to 29 who had mild COVID-19 (a few samples of this study predate the infection). Cell type and time point are not known. The chain uses TRBV11-2 and TRBJ2-7; 9 bases fit TRBD1. Sequences were obtained from PBMCs or a T cell subset sorted from them (not recorded which). The DNA of the CDR3 is TGTGCCAGCAGCGAACCACAGGGGGCGGTCTACGAGCAGTACTTC. As protein: CASSEPQGAVYEQYF.